This is a list of T cell receptor beta chains from one sample in a study of CD4 T cells in relation to SARS-CoV-2 and coronaviruses. Method: immunoSEQ multiplex PCR; TCRdb's copy keeps in-frame clones and lacks some. In the table there are 20,000 to 25,000 clones, approximately 80% of which are singletons. Their target antigens are unknown. The sample comprised CD4+ T cells from PBMCs, cultured in vitro. These receptors all come from a human donor in good health. CDR3s include the opening cysteine and the closing phenylalanine or tryptophan. A D gene is named only where the DNA matches it firmly. Clone size is given for some rows only: seen once, a few or many times, or a class if the clone is expanded.

TRBJ2-4 | - | TRBD1 | TRBV5-1 | CASSFPGQGKNIQYF | TGCGCCAGCAGCTTCCCGGGACAGGGGAAAAACATTCAGTACTTC
TRBJ2-3 | - | - | TRBV5-1 | CASSNKDTQYF | TGCGCCAGCAGTAACAAAGATACGCAGTATTTT
TRBJ1-6 | few | - | TRBV18 | CASSAGPSVDSPLHF | TGTGCCAGCTCAGCAGGGCCAAGTGTTGATTCACCCCTCCACTTT
TRBJ2-7 | - | TRBD1 | TRBV7-8 | CAGSRDRASYEQYF | TGTGCCGGCAGCCGGGACAGGGCTTCCTACGAGCAGTACTTC
TRBJ2-3 | - | - | TRBV5-1 | CASGFGTQDTQYF | TGCGCCAGCGGCTTTGGGACACAGGATACGCAGTATTTT
TRBJ2-1 | - | TRBD2 | TRBV2 | CASSPGTSGYNEQFF | TGTGCCAGCAGTCCAGGGACTAGCGGTTACAATGAGCAGTTCTTC
TRBJ2-1 | - | - | TRBV18 | CASSPRVAVLNEQFF | TGTGCCAGCTCACCACGGGTAGCGGTGCTAAATGAGCAGTTCTTC
TRBJ2-2 | - | TRBD2 | TRBV9 | CASSLTGGAGTGELFF | TGTGCCAGCAGCCTGACGGGGGGGGCCGGGACCGGGGAGCTGTTTTTT
TRBJ1-1 | - | - | TRBV10-2 | CASNSGTTINTEAFF | TGCGCCAGCAATTCCGGGACGACCATCAACACTGAAGCTTTCTTT
TRBJ1-1 | - | - | TRBV11-2 | CASRAPGRNTEAFF | TGTGCCAGCAGGGCCCCGGGACGTAACACTGAAGCTTTCTTT
TRBJ1-3 | - | - | TRBV2 | CASITLRGSSGNTIYF | TGTGCCAGCATTACCCTTCGGGGTAGCTCTGGAAACACCATATATTTT
TRBJ2-3 | - | - | TRBV18 | CASSSTGPGGFPDTQYF | TGTGCCAGCTCATCGACCGGACCGGGTGGGTTCCCAGATACGCAGTATTTT
TRBJ2-7 | - | TRBD2 | TRBV18 | CASSPRGVAGGQFKYF | TGTGCCAGCTCACCCCGCGGGGTTGCGGGAGGCCAGTTCAAGTACTTC
TRBJ2-3 | - | - | TRBV5-1 | CASSADRHSTDTQYF | TGCGCCAGCAGCGCTGACAGGCATAGCACAGATACGCAGTATTTT
TRBJ1-5 | - | - | TRBV7-9 | CASSFSGTDGNQPQHF | TGTGCCAGCAGCTTCAGCGGCACAGATGGGAATCAGCCCCAGCATTTT
TRBJ1-4 | - | - | TRBV6-6 | CASNNPGKLFF | TGTGCCAGCAACAACCCCGGTAAACTGTTTTTT
TRBJ1-2 | - | TRBD1 | TRBV6-5 | CASSSNEGQGPYGYTF | TGTGCCAGCAGTTCCAACGAAGGACAGGGTCCTTATGGCTACACCTTC
TRBJ2-3 | - | - | TRBV29-1 | CSVDRASGADTQYF | TGCAGCGTTGACCGGGCCTCAGGGGCAGATACGCAGTATTTT
TRBJ1-2 | - | - | TRBV19 | CASSLGTAEFYGYTF | TGTGCCAGTAGTTTGGGGACTGCGGAATTCTATGGCTACACCTTC
TRBJ1-5 | - | - | TRBV28 | CASSLGKDQPQHF | TGTGCCAGCAGTTTAGGAAAGGATCAGCCCCAGCATTTT
TRBJ2-2 | - | TRBD2 | TRBV7-9 | CASSLRGLAGATGELFF | TGTGCCAGCAGCTTAAGGGGACTAGCGGGTGCCACCGGGGAGCTGTTTTTT
TRBJ2-3 | few | - | TRBV5-4 | CASSLGETDTQYF | TGTGCCAGCAGCTTGGGAGAAACAGATACGCAGTATTTT
TRBJ2-6 | - | - | TRBV24-1 | CATSDPGHASSGANVLTF | TGTGCCACCAGTGACCCGGGACATGCGAGCTCTGGGGCCAACGTCCTGACTTTC
TRBJ2-7 | - | - | TRBV6-5 | CASSHHTQPSYEQYF | TGTGCCAGCAGTCATCATACCCAGCCATCCTACGAGCAGTACTTC
TRBJ1-1 | - | TRBD1 | TRBV5-1 | CASSLQGIGTEAFF | TGCGCCAGCAGCCTACAGGGGATCGGTACTGAAGCTTTCTTT
TRBJ2-3 | once | - | TRBV7-2 | CASSTTGGTDTQYF | TGTGCCAGCAGCACCACGGGGGGCACAGATACGCAGTATTTT
TRBJ2-1 | - | - | TRBV7-9 | CASSLGGPSSYNEQFF | TGTGCCAGCAGCTTGGGGGGCCCTAGCTCCTACAATGAGCAGTTCTTC
TRBJ1-5 | - | TRBD1 | TRBV9 | CASSVGTGGNQPQHF | TGTGCCAGCAGCGTTGGGACAGGGGGAAATCAGCCCCAGCATTTT
TRBJ1-1 | once | TRBD1 | TRBV12-3/TRBV12-4 | CASSRTGTEAFF | TGTGCCAGCAGCCGGACAGGGACTGAAGCTTTCTTT
TRBJ2-3 | once | - | TRBV29-1 | CSVDGLTTDTQYF | TGCAGCGTTGATGGACTAACCACAGATACGCAGTATTTT
TRBJ2-3 | - | - | TRBV24-1 | CAAGGSTDTQYF | TGTGCCGCCGGAGGGAGCACAGATACGCAGTATTTT
TRBJ1-5 | - | - | TRBV2 | CASRRGHSNQPQHF | TGTGCCAGCAGGCGGGGGCATAGCAATCAGCCCCAGCATTTT
TRBJ2-5 | - | TRBD2 | TRBV7-3 | CASSPRVAGKETQYF | TGTGCCAGCAGCCCGCGGGTAGCGGGAAAAGAGACCCAGTACTTC
TRBJ1-6 | - | - | TRBV30 | CAWSVHGVSSYNSPLHF | TGTGCCTGGAGTGTACACGGAGTTAGCTCCTATAATTCACCCCTCCACTTT
TRBJ2-1 | once | - | TRBV19 | CASSIATRWFF | TGTGCCAGTAGTATTGCGACTAGGTGGTTCTTC
TRBJ1-4 | - | - | TRBV5-1 | CASSLRSDEKLFF | TGCGCCAGCAGCTTGCGTAGTGATGAAAAACTGTTTTTT
TRBJ1-1 | - | - | TRBV3-1/TRBV3-2 | CASSQGGHLNTEAFF | TGTGCCAGCAGCCAAGGGGGGCACTTGAACACTGAAGCTTTCTTT
TRBJ1-4 | once | - | TRBV14 | CASSQTGTPGEKLFF | TGTGCCAGCAGCCAAACCGGGACCCCGGGCGAAAAACTGTTTTTT
TRBJ1-2 | once | - | TRBV6-5 | CASIPPGRWGGYTF | TGTGCCAGCATACCCCCGGGACGCTGGGGGGGCTACACCTTC
TRBJ2-1 | - | TRBD2 | TRBV18 | CASSLAGGGSSYNEQFF | TGTGCCAGCTCACTAGCCGGTGGCGGGAGCTCCTACAATGAGCAGTTCTTC
TRBJ1-4 | - | - | TRBV30 | CAWASSGIANEKLFF | TGTGCCTGGGCATCCTCGGGGATAGCTAATGAAAAACTGTTTTTT